This T cell receptor (beta chain) was retrieved from a study of early T cells in non-severe SARS-CoV-2 infection. Study-level information: Investigators sequenced bulk RNA drawn from unsorted whole blood, and chains remained unpaired. Study-wide results and limits: Matching with VDJdb favored anti-spike CD8 responses (missing private and CD4 specificities).

Unique molecular identifiers tagged individual cDNA molecules. TCRdb re-called the 5' RACE reads through MiXCR, storing one row per CDR3 protein. The sample has approximately 89,000 distinct CDR3 sequences, roughly 13% seen once. The length of the CDR3 is 13 residues. About this clonotype itself: The antigen remains unidentified. Relative to the germline gene, one junction end is altered; a read error may explain this.

What was sequenced was whole blood. The sequence derives from an adult who was a healthcare worker with PCR-confirmed SARS-CoV-2 infection or an uninfected control (not recorded which). This chain uses TRBV12-3 or TRBV12-4 with TRBJ1-1, with D possibly TRBD1 on 5 matching bases. The CDR3 here is CASSRSGGTGAFF. In DNA, the CDR3 is TGTGCCAGCAGCCGGTCGGGGGGGACTGGAGCTTTCTTT.